What follows is one T cell receptor beta chain and its context. From germline, CDR1 is SGDLS and CDR2 YYNGEE. The germline V and J ends were trimmed by 4 bases and 9 bases, with 23 bases remaining between them. The CDR3 has 16 amino acids. These data originate in a study of cytomegalovirus exposure and HLA in healthy donors. The assay was immunoSEQ multiplex PCR, and TCRdb's table has in-frame clones only and misses some. This sample carries about 110,000 clones, 70% to 85% of them seen once, and the ten largest clones take 3% to 3.5%. The sample taken for sequencing was PBMCs. The chain links TRBV9 to TRBJ2-1; TRBD2 is a possible D gene (7 bases). The clonotype was recovered from a woman aged 18-29 years in good health and CMV-seronegative. Written as DNA, the CDR3 is TGTGCCAGCAGCCCAGAGGGGGGGGTTAGGGTCGCTGAGCAGTTCTTC. Translation gives CASSPEGGVRVAEQFF.